A single sample is the source of the 27 T cell receptor beta chains below, sequenced in a study of T cells in Graves' hyperthyroidism and ophthalmopathy (dated by TCRdb to between 2018 and 2020). Libraries were constructed by multiplex PCR. The data were produced on an Illumina HiSeq 2000. TCR beta CDR3 regions were amplified from RNA transcripts. The first round of RT-PCR for the TCR CDR3 was performed with the HTBI primer set and the Qiagen OneStep RT-PCR kit. TCRdb trimmed public reads at Q25 via fastp, called clones via MiXCR and kept in-frame beta chains. Duplicate CDR3 protein sequences are folded into a single record with the most common DNA and genes. The sample data list around 300,000 distinct CDR3 sequences, and approximately 20% of these were observed just once. Roughly 60% of the sample is in the top ten clones. Material: blood. Every receptor here comes from a man aged 30 to 39 with Graves' ophthalmopathy.

This clonotype showed up just a few times. The genes are TRBV6-1 and TRBJ1-5, with 9 bases fitting TRBD1. Per germline, CDR1 MNHNS and CDR2 SASEGT. The CDR3 length is 15 residues. V trimming: 4 bases; J trimming: 6 bases; junction bases outside the gene matches: 7. The CDR3, as DNA: TGTGCCAGCAGTGCAGGACAGGGGTCGGGTCAGCCCCAGCATTTT. Translation gives CASSAGQGSGQPQHF.

This clonotype was detected only a few times. The rearrangement links TRBV7-8 to TRBJ2-1, with D unclear. From germline, CDR1 is SGHVS and CDR2 FQNEAQ. The ends were cut back, 5 bases at V and 8 bases at J, with 19 bases in the middle. There are 15 residues in the CDR3. In DNA form, the CDR3 reads TGTGCCAGCAGCAGAGGAACAGACCCGATCTATGAGCAGTTCTTC. It encodes CASSRGTDPIYEQFF.

The chain carries TRBV20-1 and TRBJ2-2, with no clear D. Germline V CDR1 and CDR2: DFQATT, SNEGSKA (reference sequence). Trimming shortened V by 1 base and J by 2 bases, and 5 bases separated the two germline ends. The CDR3 totals 13 residues. CDR3 DNA: TGCAGTGCTAGAGCCAGAAACACCGGGGAGCTGTTTTTT. As protein: CSARARNTGELFF.

This clonotype occurred many times. The genes are TRBV30 and TRBJ1-1; possible D gene TRBD1, 5 bases. Germline V gene data show CDR1 as GTSNPN and CDR2 as SVGIG (reference sequence). V was shortened by 3 bases and J by 4 bases, with 18 bases between the two germline ends. The CDR3 spans 15 residues. CDR3 in amino acids: CAWRPGLSWGTEAFF. The DNA for the CDR3 is TGTGCCTGGAGACCGGGACTATCATGGGGCACTGAAGCTTTCTTT. Drawing the rest from reference TRBV30 and TRBJ1-1, the complete variable domain is SQTIHQWPATLVQPVGSPLSLECTVEGTSNPNLYWYRQAAGRGLQLLFYSVGIGQISSEVPQNLSASRPQDRQFILSSKKLLLSDSGFYLCAWRPGLSWGTEAFFGQGTRLTVV.

This clonotype appeared many times. This chain uses TRBV5-1 with TRBJ2-3, with D perhaps TRBD2 (6 bases). Germline loops: CDR1 SGHRS, CDR2 YFSETQ. Trimming pared 0 bases from V and 6 bases from J, leaving 17 bases between. The CDR3 loop spans 16 amino acids. The CDR3 DNA reads TGCGCCAGCAGCTTGGCTCCGGGAGTGAGAGGGGATACGCAGTATTTT. This codes for CASSLAPGVRGDTQYF.

The chain recombines TRBV7-9 with TRBJ2-5, with a tentative D call TRBD1 (5 bases). Trimming shortened V by 3 bases and J by 2 bases, and 10 bases separated the two germline ends. The germline V gene has CDR1 SEHNR and CDR2 FQNEAQ (reference sequence). The CDR3 is 14 residues long. CDR3 in DNA: TGTGCCAGCAGCTTCGACAGCCTTCAAGAGACCCAGTACTTC. This gives the protein CASSFDSLQETQYF.

The table lists this clonotype with a few counts. V and J are TRBV27 and TRBJ2-1; tentatively, D is TRBD2 (6 bases). Germline CDR1 and CDR2: MNHEY and SMNVEV (reference sequence). The CDR3 runs 15 residues. The V end lost 3 bases, the J end lost 8 bases, and 17 bases lay between the germline ends. The CDR3 loop reads CASSFSEGLRDEQFF. The CDR3 DNA follows: TGTGCCAGCAGTTTTTCGGAGGGCCTTAGGGATGAGCAGTTCTTC.

This clonotype was observed at least ten times. The V call is TRBV2, the J call TRBJ2-5; no clear D gene. V lost 8 bases and J lost 4, with 11 bases in between. Germline V lookup: CDR1 SNHLY, CDR2 FYNNEI. There are 12 residues in the CDR3. The CDR3 spells CASEVVPETQYF. CDR3 nucleotide sequence: TGTGCCAGCGAGGTGGTACCAGAGACCCAGTACTTC.

The CDR3 region has the DNA TGTGCCAGCAGCCCACTCGGACTAGTCGGCACAGATACGCAGTATTTT. Translating gives CASSPLGLVGTDTQYF. The chain combines TRBV7-9 with TRBJ2-3, with 7 bases identical to TRBD2. Germline CDR1 and CDR2: SEHNR and FQNEAQ (reference sequence). The CDR3 length is 16 residues. Losses at the gene ends were 5 bases for V and 1 base for J; bases not matched to a gene: 9.

The chain is built from TRBV28 and TRBJ1-2, with D perhaps matching TRBD1 (5 bases). The V end lost 5 bases, the J end lost 7 bases, and 11 bases lay between the germline ends. This CDR3 comprises 12 residues. Germline assignment: CDR1 MDHEN and CDR2 SYDVKM. The CDR3 spells CASSGGTAGYTF. DNA for the CDR3: TGTGCCAGCAGTGGGGGGACGGCTGGCTACACCTTC.

V gene TRBV7-3 combines with J gene TRBJ2-1, with D perhaps TRBD1 or TRBD2 (5 bases each). The CDR3 loop spans 14 amino acids. CDR1 is SGHTA, CDR2 FQGTGA, per germline. V dropped 11 bases and J dropped 0 bases, with 14 bases sitting between them. The CDR3 DNA sequence: TGTGCCGGACAACGGGGACGCTCCTACAATGAGCAGTTCTTC. Amino acid sequence: CAGQRGRSYNEQFF. The whole variable domain, remainder taken from reference TRBV7-3 and TRBJ2-1, is GAGVSQTPSNKVTEKGKYVELRCDPISGHTALYWYRQSLGQGPEFLIYFQGTGAADDSGLPNDRFFAVRPEGSVSTLKIQRTERGDSAVYLCAGQRGRSYNEQFFGPGTRLTVL.

This clonotype occurred many times. The chain couples TRBV5-8 to TRBJ1-1; D is uncertain. Trimming shortened V by 4 bases and J by 0 bases, and 16 bases separated the two germline ends. The CDR3 length is 16 residues. CDR1 is SGHTS and CDR2 is YDEGEE in the germline V gene. The CDR3 DNA reads TGTGCCAGCAGCCTAGATTATATCCCGGTGAACACTGAAGCTTTCTTT. It yields the protein CASSLDYIPVNTEAFF.

The V gene is TRBV20-1, the J gene TRBJ2-1; TRBD2 matches 8 bases. Germline trimming cut 6 bases from V and 13 bases from J; bases unmatched to any gene: 14. Looked up from germline, CDR1 is DFQATT and CDR2 is SNEGSKA (reference sequence). The CDR3 consists of 13 residues. DNA of the CDR3: TGCAGTGCGCGGGGTCCTAGCGGGTTGTCCCAGTTCTTC. Translating it yields CSARGPSGLSQFF.

In the case of this clonotype: A much larger clone differs from this one at a single base, so this may be a read error. This chain uses TRBV11-3 with TRBJ2-7; the D call may be TRBD1 or TRBD2 (5 bases each). This CDR3 is 16 amino acids long. The germline V gene encodes CDR1 SGHNT and CDR2 YENEEA. The CDR3 DNA reads as TGTGCCGGCAGCTTAGATGGGGGAACTGTCTCATCCGAGCAGTACTTC. Its translation is CAGSLDGGTVSSEQYF.

This chain joins TRBV10-2 and TRBJ2-1; D assignment may be TRBD1 or TRBD2 (5 bases each). The CDR3 has 14 amino acids. Trimming removed 8 bases from V and 1 base from J, with 12 bases in between. Germline values: CDR1 WSHSY, CDR2 SAAADI. The CDR3, as DNA: TGCGCCAGCCTTGAGGGGAAGTCCTACAATGAGCAGTTCTTC. Its protein is CASLEGKSYNEQFF.

A remark on this clonotype: A much larger clone lies one base from this, so it may be a read error. V usage is TRBV11-2 and J usage is TRBJ2-1; TRBD2 agrees at 12 bases. The CDR3 extends over 21 amino acids. The V gene's germline CDR1 is SGHAT and CDR2 FQNNGV. With 0 bases clipped from V and 5 bases from J, the junction kept 17 bases outside the gene matches. CDR3 residues: CASSLDATETSGRGRDNEQFF. CDR3 bases: TGTGCCAGCAGCTTAGATGCAACCGAGACTAGCGGGAGAGGAAGGGACAATGAGCAGTTCTTC.

V usage is TRBV7-2 and J usage is TRBJ2-5, with D hard to call. The CDR3 is 13 amino acids. Germline loops: CDR1 SGHTA, CDR2 FQGNSA. Trimming shortened V by 1 base and J by 3 bases, and 6 bases separated the two germline ends. The CDR3, as DNA: TGTGCCAGCAGCTTAGGTCCGGAAGAGACCCAGTACTTC. Its protein is CASSLGPEETQYF.

This clonotype has a handful of counts. The chain is built from TRBV30 and TRBJ1-6, with D perhaps TRBD1 (5 bases). V lost 5 bases, J lost 4 bases, and 6 bases lay in between. The V gene's germline CDR1 is GTSNPN and CDR2 SVGIG (reference sequence). This CDR3 comprises 12 residues. The CDR3 coding sequence is TGTGCCTGGGGACAATATAATTCACCCCTCCACTTT. Amino acid sequence: CAWGQYNSPLHF.

V and J are TRBV6-5 and TRBJ1-1; 8 bases are shared with TRBD1. This CDR3 contains 13 residues. V shed 1 base and J 8 bases; nucleotides not matched to a gene: 3. CDR1 and CDR2 from the germline V gene are MNHEY and SVGAGI. The CDR3 protein is CASSYLGTGEAFF. As DNA, the CDR3 is TGTGCCAGCAGTTACTTGGGGACAGGAGAAGCTTTCTTT.

The gene calls are TRBV20-1 and TRBJ2-5; TRBD2 is a possible D gene (6 bases). The CDR3 extends over 12 amino acids. The V end was cut by 2 bases, the J end by 5 bases, with 9 bases between. Germline assignment: CDR1 DFQATT and CDR2 SNEGSKA (reference sequence). The chain's CDR3 is CSARTSLETQYF. CDR3 nucleotides: TGCAGTGCTAGAACTAGCCTGGAGACCCAGTACTTC.

The chain combines TRBV6-1 with TRBJ1-4; no clear D gene. From germline, CDR1 is MNHNS and CDR2 SASEGT. V shed 4 bases and J shed 11 bases, with 17 bases lying between them. The CDR3 loop spans 14 amino acids. CDR3: CASSGTGVLGKLFF. In DNA, the CDR3 is TGTGCCAGCAGTGGTACGGGTGTTTTAGGGAAACTGTTTTTT.

The J gene is TRBJ2-5, the V gene TRBV7-9; D is uncertain. The CDR3 loop spans 16 amino acids. CDR1 is SEHNR and CDR2 is FQNEAQ in the germline V gene (reference sequence). Trimming removed 5 bases from V and 5 bases from J, with 21 bases in between. CDR3 region: CASSLPTGPLGETQYF. The CDR3 bases are TGTGCCAGCAGCCTCCCGACGGGTCCTCTCGGGGAGACCCAGTACTTC.

This clonotype was recorded a few times. CDR3 region: CASSSGEGTYGYTF. As DNA, the CDR3 is TGTGCCAGCTCATCCGGTGAGGGTACCTATGGCTACACCTTC. The J gene is TRBJ1-2, the V gene TRBV18; D remains ambiguous. V lost 5 bases and J lost 4, with 14 bases in between. The CDR3 is 14 residues long. CDR1 is KGHSH, CDR2 LQKENI, per germline.

A remark on this clonotype: Likely a read error: the CDR3 ends without its conserved phenylalanine or tryptophan. The V call is TRBV28, the J call TRBJ1-5, with D unclear. Trimming shortened V by 7 bases and J by 1 base, and 11 bases separated the two germline ends. Germline V lookup: CDR1 MDHEN, CDR2 SYDVKM. The CDR3 has 14 amino acids. The CDR3 protein is CASTDPRSNQPQHL. CDR3 DNA: TGTGCCAGCACCGACCCCAGGAGCAATCAGCCCCAGCATCTT.

V usage is TRBV20-1 and J usage is TRBJ2-7; TRBD1 matches 8 bases. CDR1 DFQATT and CDR2 SNEGSKA come from the germline V gene (reference sequence). The V and J ends lost 2 bases and 2 bases, in that order; junction bases with no gene match: 14. CDR3 length: 17 amino acids. The CDR3 DNA reads as TGCAGTGCTAGATCCGGACAGGGTATCGATAGAACCTACGAGCAGTACTTC. Protein product: CSARSGQGIDRTYEQYF.

V usage is TRBV5-5 and J usage is TRBJ2-7; unclear D gene. Germline CDR1 is SGHKS and CDR2 is YYEKEE (reference sequence). V dropped 0 bases and J dropped 1 base, with 14 bases sitting between them. The CDR3 is made up of 16 amino acids. CDR3 residues: CASSLEGFYLSYEQYF. The DNA of the CDR3 is TGTGCCAGCAGCTTGGAAGGGTTCTATTTATCCTACGAGCAGTACTTC. Variable domain in full (rest from reference TRBV5-5 and TRBJ2-7): DAGVTQSPTHLIKTRGQQVTLRCSPISGHKSVSWYQQVLGQGPQFIFQYYEKEERGRGNFPDRFSARQFPNYSSELNVNALLLGDSALYLCASSLEGFYLSYEQYFGPGTRLTVT.

In this sample, this clonotype turned up many times. The chain carries TRBV7-8 and TRBJ1-1; D uncertain. The V gene lost 3 bases and the J gene lost 1 base, with 9 bases spanning the gap. Germline loops: CDR1 SGHVS, CDR2 FQNEAQ. This CDR3 spans 14 amino acids. This CDR3 is CASSLIHQNTEAFF. CDR3 nucleotide sequence: TGTGCCAGCAGCTTGATACACCAGAACACTGAAGCTTTCTTT.